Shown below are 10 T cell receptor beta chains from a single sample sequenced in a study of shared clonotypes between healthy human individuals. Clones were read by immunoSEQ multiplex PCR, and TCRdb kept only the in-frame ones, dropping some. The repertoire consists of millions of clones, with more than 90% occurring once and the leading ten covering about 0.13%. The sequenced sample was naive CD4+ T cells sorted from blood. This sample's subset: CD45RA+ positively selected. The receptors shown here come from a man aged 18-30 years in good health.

The CDR3 spells CASSVARGWTEAFF. CDR3 bases: TGTGCCAGCAGCGTAGCGCGGGGGTGGACTGAAGCTTTCTTT. The chain employs TRBV9 and TRBJ1-1; D might be TRBD1 (5 bases). The CDR3 totals 14 residues. The ends were cut back, 0 bases at V and 5 bases at J, with 11 bases in the middle. Germline V gene data show CDR1 as SGDLS and CDR2 as YYNGEE.

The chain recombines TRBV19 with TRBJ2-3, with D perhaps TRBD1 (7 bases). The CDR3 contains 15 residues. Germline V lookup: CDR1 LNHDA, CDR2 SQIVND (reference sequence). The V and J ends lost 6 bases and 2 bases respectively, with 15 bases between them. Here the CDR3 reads CASSGGQRNTDTQYF. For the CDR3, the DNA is TGTGCCAGTAGCGGGGGACAGAGAAACACAGATACGCAGTATTTT. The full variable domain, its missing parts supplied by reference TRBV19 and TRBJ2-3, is DGGITQSPKYLFRKEGQNVTLSCEQNLNHDAMYWYRQDPGQGLRLIYYSQIVNDFQKGDIAEGYSVSREKKESFPLTVTSAQKNPTAFYLCASSGGQRNTDTQYFGPGTRLTVL.

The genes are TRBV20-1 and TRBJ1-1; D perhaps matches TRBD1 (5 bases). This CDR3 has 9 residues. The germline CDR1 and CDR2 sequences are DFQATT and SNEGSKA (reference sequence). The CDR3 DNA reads TGCACCCCGGGGGACGAAGCTTTCTTT. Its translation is CTPGDEAFF.

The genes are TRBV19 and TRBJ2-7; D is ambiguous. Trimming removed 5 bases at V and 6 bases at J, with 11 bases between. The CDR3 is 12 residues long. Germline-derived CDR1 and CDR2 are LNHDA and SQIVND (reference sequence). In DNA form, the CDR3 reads TGTGCCAGTAGTCCAATTATGGGCGAGCAGTACTTC. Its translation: CASSPIMGEQYF.

CDR3 DNA sequence: TGTGCCATCAGGGACAACGGCAATCAGCCCCAGCATTTT. Protein: CAIRDNGNQPQHF. The rearrangement links TRBV10-3 to TRBJ1-5, with a weak D call TRBD1 (5 bases). Trimming stripped 6 bases from V and 2 bases from J, with 8 bases between. The CDR3 runs 13 residues. CDR1 and CDR2 (germline): ENHRY, SYGVKD.

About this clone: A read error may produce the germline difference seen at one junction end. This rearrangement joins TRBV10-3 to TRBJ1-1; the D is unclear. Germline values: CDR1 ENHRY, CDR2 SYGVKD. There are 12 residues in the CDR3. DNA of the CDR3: TGTGCCACCCAGACTTTGAAGACTGAAGCTTTCTTT. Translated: CATQTLKTEAFF.

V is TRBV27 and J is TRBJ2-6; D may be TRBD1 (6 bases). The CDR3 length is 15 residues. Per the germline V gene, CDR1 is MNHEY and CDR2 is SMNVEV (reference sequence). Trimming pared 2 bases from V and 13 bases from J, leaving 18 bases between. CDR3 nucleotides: TGTGCCAGCAGTTTAGGGGGCGGCCTTCCACTGGTCCTGACTTTC. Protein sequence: CASSLGGGLPLVLTF.

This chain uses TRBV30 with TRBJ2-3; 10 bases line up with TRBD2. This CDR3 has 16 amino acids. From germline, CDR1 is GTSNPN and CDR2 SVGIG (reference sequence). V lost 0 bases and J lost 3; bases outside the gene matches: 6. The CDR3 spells CAWSVGRTSGTDTQYF. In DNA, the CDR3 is TGTGCCTGGAGTGTCGGGCGGACTAGCGGAACAGATACGCAGTATTTT. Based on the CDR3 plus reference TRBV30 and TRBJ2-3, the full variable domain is SQTIHQWPATLVQPVGSPLSLECTVEGTSNPNLYWYRQAAGRGLQLLFYSVGIGQISSEVPQNLSASRPQDRQFILSSKKLLLSDSGFYLCAWSVGRTSGTDTQYFGPGTRLTVL.

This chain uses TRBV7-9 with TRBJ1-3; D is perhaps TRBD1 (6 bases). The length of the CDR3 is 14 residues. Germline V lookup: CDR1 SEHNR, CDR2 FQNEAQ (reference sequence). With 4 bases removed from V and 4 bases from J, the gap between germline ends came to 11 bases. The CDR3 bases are TGTGCCAGCAGCTCCCAGGGGAAAGGAAACACCATATATTTT. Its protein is CASSSQGKGNTIYF.

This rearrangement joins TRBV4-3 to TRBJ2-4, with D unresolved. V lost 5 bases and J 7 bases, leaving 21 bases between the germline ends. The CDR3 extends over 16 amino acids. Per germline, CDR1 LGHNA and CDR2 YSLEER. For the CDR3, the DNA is TGCGCCAGCAGCGCCCGACCTTCGAGCTCGGATAACATTCAGTACTTC. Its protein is CASSARPSSSDNIQYF.